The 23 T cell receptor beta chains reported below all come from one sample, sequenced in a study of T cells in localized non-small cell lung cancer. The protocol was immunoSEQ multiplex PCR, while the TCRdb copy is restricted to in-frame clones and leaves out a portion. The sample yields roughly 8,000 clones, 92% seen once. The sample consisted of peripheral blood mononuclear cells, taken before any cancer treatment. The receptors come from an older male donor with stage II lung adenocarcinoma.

CDR3 residues: CASTRGTRMNTEAFF. Written as DNA, the CDR3 is TGTGCCAGCACCCGAGGGACCCGGATGAACACTGAAGCTTTCTTT. The chain carries TRBV6-6 and TRBJ1-1, with D perhaps matching TRBD1 (5 bases). Germline V lookup: CDR1 MNHNY, CDR2 SVGAGI (reference sequence). The CDR3 runs 15 residues. The ends were cut back, 7 bases at V and 0 bases at J, with 15 bases in the middle.

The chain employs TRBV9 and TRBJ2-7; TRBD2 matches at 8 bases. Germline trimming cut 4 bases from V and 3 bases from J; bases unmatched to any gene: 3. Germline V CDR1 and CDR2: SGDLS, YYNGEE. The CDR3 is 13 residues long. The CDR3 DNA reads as TGTGCCAGCAGCCCAAGCGGGGGCTACGAGCAGTACTTC. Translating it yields CASSPSGGYEQYF.

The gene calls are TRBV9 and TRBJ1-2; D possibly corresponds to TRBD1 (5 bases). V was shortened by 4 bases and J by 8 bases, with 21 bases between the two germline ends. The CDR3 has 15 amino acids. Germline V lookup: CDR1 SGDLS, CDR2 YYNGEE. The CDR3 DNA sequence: TGTGCCAGCAGCCCTAGCCCGGACATCCTTCGAGGCTACACCTTC. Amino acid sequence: CASSPSPDILRGYTF.

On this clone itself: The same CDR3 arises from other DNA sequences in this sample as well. CDR3 coding DNA: TGTGCCAGCAGCTGGGGTCGGGGGGTTCCCTACGAGCAGTACTTC. Amino acids: CASSWGRGVPYEQYF. The rearrangement joins TRBV11-2 to TRBJ2-7; 7 bases are a match to TRBD2. The CDR3 loop spans 15 amino acids. The germline V gene encodes CDR1 SGHAT and CDR2 FQNNGV. The ends lost 4 bases at V and 2 bases at J; junction bases unmatched: 8.

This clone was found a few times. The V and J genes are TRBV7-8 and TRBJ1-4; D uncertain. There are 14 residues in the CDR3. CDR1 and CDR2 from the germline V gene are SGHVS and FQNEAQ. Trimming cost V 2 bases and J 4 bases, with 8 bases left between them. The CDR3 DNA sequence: TGTGCCAGCAGCTTATCGTTGATTAATGAAAAACTGTTTTTT. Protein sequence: CASSLSLINEKLFF. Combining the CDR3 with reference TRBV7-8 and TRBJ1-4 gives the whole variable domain GAGVSQSPRYKVAKRGQDVALRCDPISGHVSLFWYQQALGQGPEFLTYFQNEAQLDKSGLPSDRFFAERPEGSVSTLKIQRTQQEDSAVYLCASSLSLINEKLFFGSGTQLSVL.

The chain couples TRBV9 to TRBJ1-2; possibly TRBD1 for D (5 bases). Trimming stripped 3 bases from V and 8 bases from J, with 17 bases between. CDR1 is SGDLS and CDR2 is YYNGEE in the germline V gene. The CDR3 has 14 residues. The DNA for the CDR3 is TGTGCCAGCAGCGGCGGAGAGGGGACGGTGGGCTACACCTTC. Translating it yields CASSGGEGTVGYTF.

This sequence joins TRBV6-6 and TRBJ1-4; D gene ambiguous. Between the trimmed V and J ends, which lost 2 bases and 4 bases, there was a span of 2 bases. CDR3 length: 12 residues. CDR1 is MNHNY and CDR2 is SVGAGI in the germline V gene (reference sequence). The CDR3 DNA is TGTGCCAGCAGTTACGTTAATGAAAAACTGTTTTTT. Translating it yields CASSYVNEKLFF.

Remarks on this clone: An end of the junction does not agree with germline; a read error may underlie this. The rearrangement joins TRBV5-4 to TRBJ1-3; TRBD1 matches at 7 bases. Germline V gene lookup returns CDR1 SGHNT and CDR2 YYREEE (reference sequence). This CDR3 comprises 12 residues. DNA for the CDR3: TGTGCCAGCAGCTTGGAGGGACAGTTCGGGGATTTT. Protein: CASSLEGQFGDF.

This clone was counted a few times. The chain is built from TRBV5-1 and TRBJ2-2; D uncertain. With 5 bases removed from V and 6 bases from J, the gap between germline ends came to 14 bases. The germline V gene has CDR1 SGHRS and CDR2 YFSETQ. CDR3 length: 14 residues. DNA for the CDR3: TGCGCCAGCAGAGAGAGAGTAGTTCCCGGGGAGCTGTTTTTT. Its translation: CASRERVVPGELFF.

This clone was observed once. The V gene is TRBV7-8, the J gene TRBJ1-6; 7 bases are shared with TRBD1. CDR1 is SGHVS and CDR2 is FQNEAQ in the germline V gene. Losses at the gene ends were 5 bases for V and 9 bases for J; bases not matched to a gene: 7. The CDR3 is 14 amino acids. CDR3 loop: CASSQTGSGSPLHF. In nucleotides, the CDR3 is TGTGCCAGCAGCCAGACAGGGTCAGGTTCACCCCTCCACTTT.

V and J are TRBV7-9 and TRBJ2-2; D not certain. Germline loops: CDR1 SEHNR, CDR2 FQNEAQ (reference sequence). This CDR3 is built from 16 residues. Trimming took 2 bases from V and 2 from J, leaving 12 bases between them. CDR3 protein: CASSLLLIGNTGELFF. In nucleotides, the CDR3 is TGTGCCAGCAGCTTACTTCTCATAGGAAACACCGGGGAGCTGTTTTTT.

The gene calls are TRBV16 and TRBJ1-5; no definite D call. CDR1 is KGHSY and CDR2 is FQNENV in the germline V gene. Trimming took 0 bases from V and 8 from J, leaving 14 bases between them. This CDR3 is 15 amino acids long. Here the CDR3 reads CASSQSGLVQEPQHF. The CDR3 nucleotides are TGTGCCAGCAGCCAATCGGGCCTAGTGCAGGAGCCCCAGCATTTT. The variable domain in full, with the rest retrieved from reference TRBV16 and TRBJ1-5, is GEEVAQTPKHLVRGEGQKAKLYCAPIKGHSYVFWYQQVLKNEFKFLISFQNENVFDETGMPKERFSAKCLPNSPCSLEIQATKLEDSAVYFCASSQSGLVQEPQHFGDGTRLSIL.

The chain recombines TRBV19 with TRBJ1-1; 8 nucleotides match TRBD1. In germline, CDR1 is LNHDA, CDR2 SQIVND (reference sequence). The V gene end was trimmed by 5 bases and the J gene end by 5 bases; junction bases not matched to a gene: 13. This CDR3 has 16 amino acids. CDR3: CASSPRTGRGVTEAFF. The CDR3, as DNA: TGTGCCAGTAGTCCACGGACAGGGAGAGGTGTTACTGAAGCTTTCTTT.

The CDR3 nucleotides read TGTGCCAGTCGTGACAGGGCTTTCACTGAAGCTTTCTTT. Translated, it gives CASRDRAFTEAFF. The chain joins TRBV6-1 to TRBJ1-1; TRBD1 matches 7 bases. Trimming at V came to 9 bases and at J to 4 bases, leaving 8 bases not matched to a gene. CDR1 and CDR2 from the germline V gene are MNHNS and SASEGT. The CDR3 runs to 13 residues.

The CDR3 DNA reads TGTGCCTCTCTCGGACTAGCGGGGGAGAAAGCGGACACCGGGGAGCTGTTTTTT. This codes for CASLGLAGEKADTGELFF. J is TRBJ2-2 and V is TRBV19, with 13 bases matching TRBD2. Germline CDR1 reads LNHDA; CDR2 reads SQIVND (reference sequence). With 11 bases clipped from V and 3 bases from J, the junction kept 15 bases outside the gene matches. The CDR3 loop spans 18 amino acids.

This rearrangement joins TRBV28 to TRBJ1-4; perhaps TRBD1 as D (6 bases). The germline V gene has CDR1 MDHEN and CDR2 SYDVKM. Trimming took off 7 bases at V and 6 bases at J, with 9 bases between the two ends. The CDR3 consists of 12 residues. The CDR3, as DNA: TGTGCCAGCACCGAGGGGGATGAAAAACTGTTTTTT. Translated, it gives CASTEGDEKLFF.

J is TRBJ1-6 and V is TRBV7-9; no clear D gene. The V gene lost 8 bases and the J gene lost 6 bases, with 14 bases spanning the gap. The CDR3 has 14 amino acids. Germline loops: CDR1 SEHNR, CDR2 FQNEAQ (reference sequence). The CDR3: CASGSSIVNSPLHF. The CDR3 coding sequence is TGTGCCAGCGGGTCCAGCATCGTTAATTCACCCCTCCACTTT.

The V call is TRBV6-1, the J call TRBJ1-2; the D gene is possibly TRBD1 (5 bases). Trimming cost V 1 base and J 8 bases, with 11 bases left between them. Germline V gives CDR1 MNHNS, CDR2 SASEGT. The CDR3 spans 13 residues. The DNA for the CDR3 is TGTGCCAGCAGTGAAGGCGCCAGACAGGGCTACACCTTC. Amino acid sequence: CASSEGARQGYTF.

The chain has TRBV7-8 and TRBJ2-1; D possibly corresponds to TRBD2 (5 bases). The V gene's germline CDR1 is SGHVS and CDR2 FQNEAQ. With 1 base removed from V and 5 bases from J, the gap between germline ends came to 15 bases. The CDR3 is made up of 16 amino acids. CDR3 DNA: TGTGCCAGCAGCTTAGAAGGACTCCAGTTTAACAATGAGCAGTTCTTC. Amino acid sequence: CASSLEGLQFNNEQFF.

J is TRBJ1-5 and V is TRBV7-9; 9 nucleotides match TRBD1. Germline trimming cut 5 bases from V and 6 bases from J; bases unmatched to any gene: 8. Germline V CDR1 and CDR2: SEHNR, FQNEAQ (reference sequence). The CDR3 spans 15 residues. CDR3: CASSPLGTGIQPQHF. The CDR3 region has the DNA TGTGCCAGCAGCCCCTTGGGGACAGGGATTCAGCCCCAGCATTTT.

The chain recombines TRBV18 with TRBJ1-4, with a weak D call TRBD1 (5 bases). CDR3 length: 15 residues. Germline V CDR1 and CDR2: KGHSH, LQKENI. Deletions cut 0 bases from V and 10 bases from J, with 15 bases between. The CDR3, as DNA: TGTGCCAGCTCACCACCGGGGGTCCGGGGCGGAAAACTGTTTTTT. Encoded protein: CASSPPGVRGGKLFF.

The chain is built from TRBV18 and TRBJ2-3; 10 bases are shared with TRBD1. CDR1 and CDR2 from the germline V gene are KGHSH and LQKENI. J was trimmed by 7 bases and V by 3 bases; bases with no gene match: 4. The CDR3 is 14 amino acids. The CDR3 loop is CASSPGQGLNTQYF. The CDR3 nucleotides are TGTGCCAGCTCACCGGGACAGGGGCTGAATACGCAGTATTTT.

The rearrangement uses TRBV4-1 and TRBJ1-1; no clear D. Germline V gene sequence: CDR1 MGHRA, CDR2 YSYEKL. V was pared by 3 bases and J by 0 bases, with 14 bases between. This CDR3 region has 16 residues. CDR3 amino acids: CASSHPPGQMNTEAFF. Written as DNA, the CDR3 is TGCGCCAGCAGCCACCCCCCGGGCCAGATGAACACTGAAGCTTTCTTT.